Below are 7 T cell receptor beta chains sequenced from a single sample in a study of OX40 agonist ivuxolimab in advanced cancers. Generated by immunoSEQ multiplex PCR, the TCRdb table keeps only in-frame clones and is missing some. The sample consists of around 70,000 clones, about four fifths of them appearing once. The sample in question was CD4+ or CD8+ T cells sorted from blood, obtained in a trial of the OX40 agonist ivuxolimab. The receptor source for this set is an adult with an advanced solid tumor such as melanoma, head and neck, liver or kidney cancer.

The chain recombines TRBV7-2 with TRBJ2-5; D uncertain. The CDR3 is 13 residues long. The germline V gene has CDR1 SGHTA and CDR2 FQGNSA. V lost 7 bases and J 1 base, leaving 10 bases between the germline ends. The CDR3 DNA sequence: TGTGCCAGCAACCAACAGATCCAAGAGACCCAGTACTTC. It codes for CASNQQIQETQYF.

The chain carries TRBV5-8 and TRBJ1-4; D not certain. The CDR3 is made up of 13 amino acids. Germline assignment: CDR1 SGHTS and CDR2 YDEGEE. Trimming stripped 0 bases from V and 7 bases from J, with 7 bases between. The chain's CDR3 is CASSLGLREKLFF. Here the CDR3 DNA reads TGTGCCAGCAGCTTGGGTTTACGTGAAAAACTGTTTTTT.

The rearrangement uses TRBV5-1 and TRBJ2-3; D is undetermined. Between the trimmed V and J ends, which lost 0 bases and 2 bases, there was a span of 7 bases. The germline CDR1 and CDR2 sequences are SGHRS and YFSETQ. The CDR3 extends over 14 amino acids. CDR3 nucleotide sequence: TGCGCCAGCAGCTTGGGGGCTCCCACAGATACGCAGTATTTT. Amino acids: CASSLGAPTDTQYF.

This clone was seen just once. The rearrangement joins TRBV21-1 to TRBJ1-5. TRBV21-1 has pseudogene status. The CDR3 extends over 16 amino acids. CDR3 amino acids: CATPYYQTDSNQPQHF. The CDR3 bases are TGTGCCACCCCGTATTATCAGACTGATAGCAATCAGCCCCAGCATTTT.

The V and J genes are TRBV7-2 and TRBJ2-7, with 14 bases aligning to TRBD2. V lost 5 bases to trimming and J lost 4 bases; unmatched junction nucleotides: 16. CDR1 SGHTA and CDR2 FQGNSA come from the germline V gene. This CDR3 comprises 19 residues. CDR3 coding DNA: TGTGCCAGCAGCCCGACCGGGACTAGCGGGAGCAAAGGGGTTTACGAGCAGTACTTC. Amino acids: CASSPTGTSGSKGVYEQYF.

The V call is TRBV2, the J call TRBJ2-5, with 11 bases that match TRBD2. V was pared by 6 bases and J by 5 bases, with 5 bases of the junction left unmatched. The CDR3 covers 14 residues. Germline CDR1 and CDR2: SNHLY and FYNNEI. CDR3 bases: TGTGCCAGCAGATTAGCGGGAGGGCTGGAGACCCAGTACTTC. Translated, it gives CASRLAGGLETQYF.

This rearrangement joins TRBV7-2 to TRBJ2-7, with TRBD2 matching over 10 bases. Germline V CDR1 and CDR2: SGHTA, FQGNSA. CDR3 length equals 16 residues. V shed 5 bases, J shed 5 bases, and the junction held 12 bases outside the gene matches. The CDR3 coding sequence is TGTGCCAGCAGCCCCTCTGTACTAGCGGGAATCAACGAGCAGTACTTC. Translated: CASSPSVLAGINEQYF.